This T cell receptor beta chain was profiled in a study of cytomegalovirus exposure and HLA in healthy donors. PCR used 60 Vbeta primers and 13 Jbeta primers. TCRdb's table, derived via immunoSEQ multiplex PCR, lists solely in-frame clones and lacks some. The sample carries 110,000 to 150,000 clones, 70% to 85% recorded once. Healthy people donating bone marrow made up the donors. CDR1 is SGHRS and CDR2 is YFSETQ in the germline V gene. This CDR3 is 19 amino acids long. Unmatched junction bases numbered 17, after V lost 0 bases and J lost 4 bases. The receptor comes from a woman in her sixties in good health and CMV-seropositive. Specimen: PBMCs. This chain connects TRBV5-1 to TRBJ2-3, with 7 bases matching TRBD2. CDR3 in DNA: TGCGCCAGCAGCTTGGGGGCCCCACTAGCGTCCCTACCATCAGATACGCAGTATTTT. Translating gives CASSLGAPLASLPSDTQYF.